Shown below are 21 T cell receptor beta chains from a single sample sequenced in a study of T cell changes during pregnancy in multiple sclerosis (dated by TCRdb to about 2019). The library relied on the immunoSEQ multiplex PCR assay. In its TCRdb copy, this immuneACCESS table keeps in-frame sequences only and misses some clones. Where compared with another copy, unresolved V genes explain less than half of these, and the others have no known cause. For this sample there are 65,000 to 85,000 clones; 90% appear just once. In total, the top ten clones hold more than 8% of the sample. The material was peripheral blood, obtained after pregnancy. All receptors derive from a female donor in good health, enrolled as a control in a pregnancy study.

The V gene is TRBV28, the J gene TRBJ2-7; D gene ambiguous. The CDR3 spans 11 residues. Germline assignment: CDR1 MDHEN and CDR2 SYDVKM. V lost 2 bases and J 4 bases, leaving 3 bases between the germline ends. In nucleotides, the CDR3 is TGTGCCAGCAGTTTACGGTACGAGCAGTACTTC. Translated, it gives CASSLRYEQYF.

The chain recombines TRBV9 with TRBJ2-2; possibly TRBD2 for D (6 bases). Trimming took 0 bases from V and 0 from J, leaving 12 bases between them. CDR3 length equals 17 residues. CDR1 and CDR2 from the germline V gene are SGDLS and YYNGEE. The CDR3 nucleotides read TGTGCCAGCAGCGTAGATTCGCGGGGCCCGAACACCGGGGAGCTGTTTTTT. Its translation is CASSVDSRGPNTGELFF.

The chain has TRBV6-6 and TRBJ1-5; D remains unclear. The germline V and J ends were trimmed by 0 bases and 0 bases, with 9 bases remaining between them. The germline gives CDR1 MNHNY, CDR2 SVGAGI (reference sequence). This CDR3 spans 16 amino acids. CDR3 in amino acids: CASSYSEGSSNQPQHF. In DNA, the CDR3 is TGTGCCAGCAGTTACTCTGAGGGTAGTAGCAATCAGCCCCAGCATTTT.

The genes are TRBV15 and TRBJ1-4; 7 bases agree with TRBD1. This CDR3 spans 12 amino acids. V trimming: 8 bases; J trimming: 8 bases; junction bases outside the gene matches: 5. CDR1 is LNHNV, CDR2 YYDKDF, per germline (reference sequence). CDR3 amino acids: CATARQGEKLFF. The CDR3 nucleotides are TGTGCCACCGCACGACAGGGAGAAAAACTGTTTTTT.

The CDR3 bases are TGTGCCAGCAGCGTAGCTAACAGTCCCAACTATGGCTACACCTTC. It is translated as CASSVANSPNYGYTF. The chain joins TRBV9 to TRBJ1-2; D remains ambiguous. Trimming stripped 0 bases from V and 2 bases from J, with 11 bases between. Germline CDR1 reads SGDLS; CDR2 reads YYNGEE. The CDR3 spans 15 residues.

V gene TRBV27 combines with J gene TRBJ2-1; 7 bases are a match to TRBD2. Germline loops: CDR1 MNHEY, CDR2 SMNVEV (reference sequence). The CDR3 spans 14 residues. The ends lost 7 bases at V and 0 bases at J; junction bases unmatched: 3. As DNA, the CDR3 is TGTGCCAGCAAGCGGGAAGGCTCCTACAATGAGCAGTTCTTC. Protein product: CASKREGSYNEQFF.

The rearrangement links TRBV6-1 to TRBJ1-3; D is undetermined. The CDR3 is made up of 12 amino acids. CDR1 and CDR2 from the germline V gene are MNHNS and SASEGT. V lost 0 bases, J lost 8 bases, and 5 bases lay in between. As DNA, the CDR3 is TGTGCCAGCAGTGAAGCTAGATACACCATATATTTT. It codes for CASSEARYTIYF.

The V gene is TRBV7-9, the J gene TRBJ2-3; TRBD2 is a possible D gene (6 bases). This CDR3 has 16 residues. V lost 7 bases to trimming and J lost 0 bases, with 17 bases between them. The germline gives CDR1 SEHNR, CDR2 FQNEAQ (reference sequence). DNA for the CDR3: TGTGCCAGCAACCTCAGACTAGGGGATAGCACAGATACGCAGTATTTT. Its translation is CASNLRLGDSTDTQYF.

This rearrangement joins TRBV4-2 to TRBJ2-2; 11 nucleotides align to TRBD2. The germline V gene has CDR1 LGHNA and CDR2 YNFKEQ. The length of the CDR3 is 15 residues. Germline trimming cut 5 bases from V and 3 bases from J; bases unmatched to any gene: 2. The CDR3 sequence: CASSKLAGDTGELFF. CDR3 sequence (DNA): TGTGCCAGCAGCAAACTAGCGGGGGACACCGGGGAGCTGTTTTTT.

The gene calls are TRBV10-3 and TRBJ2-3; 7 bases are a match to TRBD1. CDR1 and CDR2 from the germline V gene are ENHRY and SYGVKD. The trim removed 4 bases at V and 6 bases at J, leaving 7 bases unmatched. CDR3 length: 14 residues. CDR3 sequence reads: CAISAGTVGDTQYF. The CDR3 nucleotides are TGTGCCATCAGTGCCGGGACAGTCGGCGATACGCAGTATTTT.

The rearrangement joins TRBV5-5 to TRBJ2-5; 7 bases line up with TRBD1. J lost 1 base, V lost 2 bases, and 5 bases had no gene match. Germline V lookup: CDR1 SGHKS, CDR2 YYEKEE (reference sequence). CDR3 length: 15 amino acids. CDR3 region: CASSFRQGVQETQYF. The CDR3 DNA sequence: TGTGCCAGCAGCTTCAGGCAGGGGGTCCAAGAGACCCAGTACTTC.

CDR3 DNA: TGTGCCAGTAGTACCCGACAGGGAGCAAATCAGCCCCAGCATTTT. Protein sequence: CASSTRQGANQPQHF. The V gene is TRBV19, the J gene TRBJ1-5; 7 bases map to TRBD1. Germline V gene sequence: CDR1 LNHDA, CDR2 SQIVND (reference sequence). This CDR3 is 15 amino acids long. Germline trimming cut 4 bases from V and 4 bases from J; bases unmatched to any gene: 7.

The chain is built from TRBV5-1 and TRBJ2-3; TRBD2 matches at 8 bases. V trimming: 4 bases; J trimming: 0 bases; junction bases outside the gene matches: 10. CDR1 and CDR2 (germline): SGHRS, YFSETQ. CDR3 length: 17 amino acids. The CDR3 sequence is CASSQLGLAVSTDTQYF. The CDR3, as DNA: TGCGCCAGCAGCCAATTAGGACTAGCAGTTAGCACAGATACGCAGTATTTT.

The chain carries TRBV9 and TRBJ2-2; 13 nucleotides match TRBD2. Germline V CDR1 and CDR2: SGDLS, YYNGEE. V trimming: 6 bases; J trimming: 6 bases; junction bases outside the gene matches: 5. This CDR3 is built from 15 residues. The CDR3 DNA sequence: TGTGCCAGCATGGGGACTAGCGGGATGGCCGGGGAGCTGTTTTTT. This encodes CASMGTSGMAGELFF.

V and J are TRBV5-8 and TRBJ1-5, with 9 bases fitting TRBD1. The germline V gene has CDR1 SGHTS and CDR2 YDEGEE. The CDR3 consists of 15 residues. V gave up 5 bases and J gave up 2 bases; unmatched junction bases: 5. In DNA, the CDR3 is TGTGCCAGCAGACCTACAGGGGGCGGCAATCAGCCCCAGCATTTT. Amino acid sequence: CASRPTGGGNQPQHF.

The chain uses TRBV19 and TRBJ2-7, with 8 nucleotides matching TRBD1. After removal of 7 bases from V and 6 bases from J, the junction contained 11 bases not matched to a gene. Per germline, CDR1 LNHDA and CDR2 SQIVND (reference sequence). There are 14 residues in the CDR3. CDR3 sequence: CASTSTGDSLEQYF. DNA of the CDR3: TGTGCCAGTACCTCGACAGGGGACTCTCTCGAGCAGTACTTC.

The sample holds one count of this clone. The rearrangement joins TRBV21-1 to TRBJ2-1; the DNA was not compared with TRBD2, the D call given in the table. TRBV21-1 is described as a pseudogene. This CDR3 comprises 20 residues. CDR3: CASSEDRRRETSSTYNEQFF. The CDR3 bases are TGTGCCAGCAGTGAAGATAGGAGGCGGGAGACTAGCAGCACCTACAATGAGCAGTTCTTC.

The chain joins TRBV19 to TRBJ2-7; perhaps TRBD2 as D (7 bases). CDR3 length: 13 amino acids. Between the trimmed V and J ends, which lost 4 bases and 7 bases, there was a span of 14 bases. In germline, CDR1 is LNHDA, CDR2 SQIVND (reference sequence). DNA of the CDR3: TGTGCCAGTAGTAAAGGGGGGGTCGGAGAGCAGTACTTC. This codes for CASSKGGVGEQYF.

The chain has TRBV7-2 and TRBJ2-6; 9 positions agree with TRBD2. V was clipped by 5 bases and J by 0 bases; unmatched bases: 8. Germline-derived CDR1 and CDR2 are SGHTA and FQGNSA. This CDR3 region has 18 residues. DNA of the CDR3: TGTGCCAGCAGCGCGGTAGCGGGAGAGAGCTCTGGGGCCAACGTCCTGACTTTC. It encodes CASSAVAGESSGANVLTF.

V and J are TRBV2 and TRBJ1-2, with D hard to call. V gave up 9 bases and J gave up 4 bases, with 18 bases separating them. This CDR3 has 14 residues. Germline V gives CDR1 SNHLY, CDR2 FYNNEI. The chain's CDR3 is CASLFTPGAYGYTF. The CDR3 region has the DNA TGTGCCAGTCTATTCACTCCAGGTGCCTATGGCTACACCTTC.

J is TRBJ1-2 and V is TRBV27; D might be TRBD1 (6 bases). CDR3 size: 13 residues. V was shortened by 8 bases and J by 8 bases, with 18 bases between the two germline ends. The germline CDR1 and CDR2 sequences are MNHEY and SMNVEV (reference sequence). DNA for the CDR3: TGTGCCAGCGCACCGGGGGGGCGGGGAGGCTACACCTTC. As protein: CASAPGGRGGYTF.